This T cell receptor (beta chain) was identified during a study of blood T cell repertoires in COVID-19. Study context: COVID-19 samples collected from the United States, Italy and Spain covered acute and convalescent phases. T cells, B-cell-depleted T cells, or PBMCs provided the cDNA or gDNA that served as material.

The authors' processing: Scientists estimated how many nucleated cells there were by amplifying reference gene primers. Clones were read by immunoSEQ multiplex PCR, and TCRdb kept only the in-frame ones, dropping some. For V, J and clone size, that table is used; D and trimming come from the DNA. The table includes fewer than 85,000 clones, about 89% detected once. Germline CDR1 is SGHTA and CDR2 is FQGNSA. Between the trimmed V and J ends, which lost 3 bases and 5 bases, there was a span of 11 bases. CDR3 length: 13 amino acids. The specimen sequenced was peripheral blood. This sequence originates from a man aged 50-60 years with active COVID-19. This sequence joins TRBV7-2 and TRBJ2-7, with D possibly being TRBD1 (6 bases). The CDR3 sequence: CASSFVTGNEQYF. The CDR3 DNA is TGTGCCAGCAGCTTCGTTACAGGGAACGAGCAGTACTTC. Complete variable domain (other parts from reference TRBV7-2 and TRBJ2-7): GAGVSQSPSNKVTEKGKDVELRCDPISGHTALYWYRQSLGQGLEFLIYFQGNSAPDKSGLPSDRFSAERTGGSVSTLTIQRTQQEDSAVYLCASSFVTGNEQYFGPGTRLTVT.